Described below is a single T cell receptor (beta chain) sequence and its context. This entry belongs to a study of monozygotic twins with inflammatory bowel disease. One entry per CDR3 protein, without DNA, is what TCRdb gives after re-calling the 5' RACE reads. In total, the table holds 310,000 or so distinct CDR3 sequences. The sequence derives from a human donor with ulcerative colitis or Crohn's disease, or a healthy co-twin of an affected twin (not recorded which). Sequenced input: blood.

CDR3: CSASVTGRGNTIYF. This chain joins TRBV20-1 and TRBJ1-3; TCRdb names TRBD1, which stays unverified in the absence of DNA. Germline values: CDR1 DFQATT, CDR2 SNEGSKA (reference sequence). This CDR3 is built from 14 residues.